The clone carrying this T cell receptor (beta chain) has a handful of counts. This entry belongs to a study of identical twins. Unique molecular identifiers were present on the cDNA, which also gained a universal primer site by template switching. In TCRdb, the 5' RACE reads were re-called with MiXCR into one record per CDR3 protein. The table includes 400,000 or so distinct CDR3 sequences, about 9% detected once. Germline V lookup: CDR1 MGHDK, CDR2 SYGVNS. This CDR3 region has 13 residues. V was trimmed by 7 bases and J by 6 bases, leaving 12 bases between them. Sequencing was done on a sample of naive T cells sorted from blood. The V gene is TRBV25-1, the J gene TRBJ2-2, with D possibly being TRBD1 (6 bases). This receptor was identified in a woman in her fifties or sixties in good health. The CDR3 bases are TGTGCCAGCACCCCCCCAGGGGCCGGGGAGCTGTTTTTT. Its translation: CASTPPGAGELFF.